This T cell receptor (beta chain) is drawn from a study of blood T cell repertoires in COVID-19 (dated by TCRdb to 2018 to 2020). The study in broad terms: The collaborator samples originated in the United States, Italy and Spain and spanned the acute and convalescent phases of COVID-19. The repertoires were made available in a free public database intended to serve as a resource for research on the immune response to SARS-CoV-2. A de-identified subject ID, COVID-19 status, age in years and sex were almost always included in the sample metadata. Samples came from the ongoing ImmuneRACE study (first 160 participants) plus 1,254 subjects from 6 global collaborators. The material from the prospective study consisted of cDNA or gDNA derived from T cells, B-cell-depleted T cells, or PBMCs. Subjects who had been exposed to COVID-19, were actively infected with it, or had recovered from it provided the deeply sampled blood TCRbeta repertoires that made up the dataset. Where HLA class I and class II types were available, the types were taken from metadata supplied by the sample provider, not from assay-based typing.

What the work shows at the level of the full study, not this receptor alone: The quantity of clinical and demographic metadata differed by source and by participant and was supplied without curation.

About this clone itself: It has no known antigen specificity. No base-level quality is on record; no much larger clone is a single base apart.

Collaborating institutions collected whole blood in K2EDTA tubes following their own protocols. Collaborator samples were shipped for TCRbeta analysis as frozen whole blood, isolated PBMCs, or DNA extracted from either sample type. The immunoSEQ Assay, a bias-controlled multiplex PCR, was used to amplify TCRbeta CDR3 regions from genomic DNA. Regarding the original processing steps: The number of nucleated cells in each sample was estimated by amplification of reference gene primers within the assay. To quantify the absolute abundance of each unique TCRbeta CDR3 rearrangement, sequence reads were collapsed and filtered. Productive Simpson clonality was computed per sample as the square root of Simpson's diversity index over productive rearrangements. Imported from immuneACCESS, the table was reduced by TCRdb to in-frame sequences with V and J called. These copies leave out some clones; in studies compared against another copy, an unresolved V gene accounts for under half, and the cause of the remainder is not known. V and J calls and clone size come straight from that table; D and trimming were deduced from the DNA. Present in this sample are 85,000 to 110,000 clones, 80% to 90% of which were seen just once. The ten largest account for less than 4.5% of the sample.

V lost 8 bases and J lost 2 bases; the stretch between them is 12 bases long. CDR1 SQVTM and CDR2 ANQGSEA are derived from the germline V gene. The CDR3, from cysteine to phenylalanine, totals 12 residues. The DNA shown is the 36-base CDR3, in frame from base 1. The clonotype comes from a human donor in a cohort sampled during active COVID-19. Sequencing was carried out using peripheral blood. The V gene is TRBV29-1 and the J gene is TRBJ1-1; there is no confident call for the D gene. The CDR3 region has the sequence CSPLILNTEAFF. In nucleotides, the sequence is TGCAGCCCCCTTATACTTAACACTGAAGCTTTCTTT.